The 21 T cell receptor beta chains given below trace back to one sample, sequenced in a study of cytomegalovirus exposure and HLA in healthy donors. Primers: 60 Vbeta forward and 13 Jbeta reverse. Data came from immunoSEQ multiplex PCR; TCRdb stores just in-frame clones and leaves some out. The data show around 140,000 clones, about 80% seen once. The sequencing input was PBMCs. The receptors derive from a woman aged 55-70 years in good health and CMV-seropositive.

The V gene is TRBV28, the J gene TRBJ1-4, with D possibly TRBD1 on 5 matching bases. Deletions cut 5 bases from V and 11 bases from J, with 15 bases between. The CDR3 loop spans 13 amino acids. CDR1 is MDHEN and CDR2 is SYDVKM in the germline V gene. This chain's CDR3 is CASSPREQGKLFF. CDR3 in DNA: TGTGCCAGCAGTCCCAGGGAACAAGGGAAACTGTTTTTT.

About this clone: This sample also contains other DNA sequences that code for the same CDR3. V usage is TRBV5-1 and J usage is TRBJ2-3; 12 bases fit TRBD2. The CDR3 contains 16 residues. Trimming removed 4 bases from V and 1 base from J; junction bases left unmatched: 4. The germline gives CDR1 SGHRS, CDR2 YFSETQ. This chain's CDR3 is CASSPRTSGGTDTQYF. The DNA for the CDR3 is TGCGCCAGCAGCCCGAGGACTAGCGGGGGCACAGATACGCAGTATTTT.

V and J are TRBV4-3 and TRBJ2-7; D perhaps matches TRBD1 (5 bases). This CDR3 has 15 residues. From germline, CDR1 is LGHNA and CDR2 YSLEER. The V and J ends lost 0 bases and 2 bases respectively, with 11 bases between them. The CDR3 is CASSQDLGRAYEQYF. CDR3 in DNA: TGCGCCAGCAGCCAAGATTTGGGCAGGGCCTACGAGCAGTACTTC.

Turning to this clone: Other DNA sequences within the sample encode an identical CDR3. The chain employs TRBV19 and TRBJ2-7, with 9 bases identical to TRBD2. The ends lost 8 bases at V and 0 bases at J; junction bases unmatched: 2. The CDR3 spans 13 residues. Germline loops: CDR1 LNHDA, CDR2 SQIVND (reference sequence). The CDR3 DNA reads as TGTGCCAGTTCTAGCGGGACCTCCTACGAGCAGTACTTC. Translating gives CASSSGTSYEQYF.

For this clone: A junction boundary mismatches the germline segment, possibly from a read error. The V gene is TRBV7-7, the J gene TRBJ2-7; D possibly corresponds to TRBD1 (6 bases). Germline values: CDR1 SSHAT, CDR2 FNYEAQ (reference sequence). The CDR3 sequence is 13 residues long. CDR3 region: CASSPTQGSEQYF. The CDR3 nucleotides read TGTGCTAGCAGCCCTACTCAGGGGAGCGAGCAGTACTTC.

V gene TRBV7-2 combines with J gene TRBJ2-3, with TRBD2 matching 7 bases. The CDR3 is 16 residues long. Looked up from germline, CDR1 is SGHTA and CDR2 is FQGNSA. The J segment lost 3 bases and the V segment lost 5 bases, leaving 11 bases of the junction unmatched. The CDR3 loop reads CASSPTTGGRTDTQYF. In DNA, the CDR3 is TGTGCCAGCAGCCCGACCACCGGCGGGAGAACAGATACGCAGTATTTT. The full variable domain, completed using reference TRBV7-2 and TRBJ2-3, is GAGVSQSPSNKVTEKGKDVELRCDPISGHTALYWYRQSLGQGLEFLIYFQGNSAPDKSGLPSDRFSAERTGGSVSTLTIQRTQQEDSAVYLCASSPTTGGRTDTQYFGPGTRLTVL.

In DNA form, the CDR3 reads TGTGCCAGCAGCTTACCCCTCCGACAGGATGGCTACACCTTC. Its protein is CASSLPLRQDGYTF. The V call is TRBV7-3, the J call TRBJ1-2; a weak D match, TRBD1 (6 bases). Trimming cost V 2 bases and J 6 bases, with 13 bases left between them. CDR1 is SGHTA, CDR2 FQGTGA, per germline. The CDR3 sequence is 14 residues long. The entire variable domain, with the rest obtained from reference TRBV7-3 and TRBJ1-2, is as follows: GAGVSQTPSNKVTEKGKYVELRCDPISGHTALYWYRQSLGQGPEFLIYFQGTGAADDSGLPNDRFFAVRPEGSVSTLKIQRTERGDSAVYLCASSLPLRQDGYTFGSGTRLTVV.

This rearrangement joins TRBV28 to TRBJ2-1, with 7 bases that match TRBD1. V lost 2 bases to trimming and J lost 0 bases; unmatched junction nucleotides: 1. This CDR3 region has 15 residues. The germline gives CDR1 MDHEN, CDR2 SYDVKM. The CDR3 region is CASSLRDSSYNEQFF. The CDR3 region has the DNA TGTGCCAGCAGTTTAAGGGACAGCTCCTACAATGAGCAGTTCTTC.

CDR3 loop: CASSVVGQHADTQYF. DNA for the CDR3: TGTGCCAGCAGCGTAGTGGGCCAGCACGCAGATACGCAGTATTTT. The chain combines TRBV9 with TRBJ2-3; D is uncertain. The length of the CDR3 is 15 residues. Looked up from germline, CDR1 is SGDLS and CDR2 is YYNGEE. V was pared by 0 bases and J by 4 bases, with 12 bases between.

V gene TRBV6-5 combines with J gene TRBJ2-2, with D maybe TRBD1 (5 bases). The V and J ends lost 2 bases and 4 bases respectively, with 14 bases between them. Germline V lookup: CDR1 MNHEY, CDR2 SVGAGI. The CDR3 is made up of 16 amino acids. The DNA for the CDR3 is TGTGCCAGCAGTTACACCTCAGGGCTGGGCACCGGGGAGCTGTTTTTT. Residues: CASSYTSGLGTGELFF.

This clone was seen more than once but under ten times. The CDR3: CASSQPQDTEAFF. The CDR3 DNA sequence: TGCGCCAGCAGCCAACCACAGGACACTGAAGCTTTCTTT. This rearrangement joins TRBV5-1 to TRBJ1-1; the D gene is possibly TRBD1 (5 bases). The germline gives CDR1 SGHRS, CDR2 YFSETQ. V was cut by 4 bases and J by 3 bases, with 10 bases left in between. The CDR3 covers 13 residues.

This clone was detected a few times. The V and J genes are TRBV7-8 and TRBJ1-1; D uncertain. The germline V gene encodes CDR1 SGHVS and CDR2 FQNEAQ. This CDR3 has 17 residues. Trimming left V 1 base short and J 0 bases short, with 15 bases between. Here the CDR3 reads CASSLGATGMMNTEAFF. The CDR3 nucleotides read TGTGCCAGCAGCTTAGGTGCCACCGGGATGATGAACACTGAAGCTTTCTTT.

The chain carries TRBV9 and TRBJ2-5; possible D gene TRBD2, 6 bases. The V end was cut by 4 bases, the J end by 2 bases, with 15 bases between. The CDR3 loop spans 15 amino acids. The germline V gene encodes CDR1 SGDLS and CDR2 YYNGEE. The CDR3 DNA reads as TGTGCCAGCAGCCTCGGACCCCGGGGGCAAGAGACCCAGTACTTC. Protein sequence: CASSLGPRGQETQYF.

V usage is TRBV30 and J usage is TRBJ1-2; TRBD1 is a possible D gene (5 bases). The CDR3 runs to 11 residues. The germline gives CDR1 GTSNPN, CDR2 SVGIG (reference sequence). Trimming removed 1 base from V and 8 bases from J, with 8 bases in between. The CDR3 DNA sequence: TGTGCCTGGAGTGGGGGCTTCGGCTACACCTTC. Translated, it gives CAWSGGFGYTF.

This sequence joins TRBV9 and TRBJ1-2; 7 bases line up with TRBD1. This CDR3 comprises 14 residues. The germline V gene encodes CDR1 SGDLS and CDR2 YYNGEE. V was clipped by 4 bases and J by 1 base; unmatched bases: 4. In DNA form, the CDR3 reads TGTGCCAGCAGCTTCGGGACAGATAACTATGGCTACACCTTC. Protein product: CASSFGTDNYGYTF.

The CDR3 DNA is TGTGCCAGCAGTATCCGACAGGGTCCCTACGAGCAGTACTTC. Its protein is CASSIRQGPYEQYF. The chain uses TRBV27 and TRBJ2-7, with 7 positions matching TRBD1. The length of the CDR3 is 14 residues. V lost 5 bases and J lost 2; bases outside the gene matches: 6. Germline CDR1 is MNHEY and CDR2 is SMNVEV (reference sequence).

This chain links TRBV7-2 with TRBJ1-5; tentatively, D is TRBD1 (5 bases). Germline CDR1 SGHTA, CDR2 FQGNSA. V lost 6 bases to trimming and J lost 6 bases, with 15 bases between them. CDR3 length: 14 residues. The CDR3 is CASSSGRDSQPQHF. DNA of the CDR3: TGTGCCAGCAGTAGCGGCAGAGACAGTCAGCCCCAGCATTTT.

This clone has more than one count but fewer than ten. The same CDR3 is also encoded by other DNA sequences in this sample. The chain combines TRBV19 with TRBJ1-5; D call uncertain. Trimming removed 3 bases from V and 1 base from J, with 7 bases in between. CDR1 is LNHDA, CDR2 SQIVND, per germline (reference sequence). The CDR3 length is 14 residues. The CDR3 spells CASSIGPSNQPQHF. The CDR3 coding sequence is TGTGCCAGTAGTATTGGGCCGAGCAATCAGCCCCAGCATTTT.

Turning to this clone: This sequence is one base from a far larger clone and is likely a read error. Other DNA sequences within the sample encode an identical CDR3. The genes are TRBV4-1 and TRBJ1-4, with TRBD1 identical over 8 bases. The CDR3 is made up of 17 amino acids. Germline V gene sequence: CDR1 MGHRA, CDR2 YSYEKL. V trimming: 0 bases; J trimming: 3 bases; junction bases outside the gene matches: 6. CDR3 loop: CASSQEGTGRANEKLFF. The CDR3 nucleotides are TGCGCCAGCAGCCAAGAGGGGACAGGTCGGGCTAATGAAAAACTGTTTTTT.

The chain joins TRBV25-1 to TRBJ1-2; 9 bases fit TRBD1. With 8 bases clipped from V and 8 bases from J, the junction kept 15 bases outside the gene matches. The CDR3 runs 15 residues. CDR1 and CDR2 (germline): MGHDK, SYGVNS. CDR3 in amino acids: CASQPPGQGMGGYTF. In DNA, the CDR3 is TGTGCCAGCCAACCCCCGGGACAGGGAATGGGCGGCTACACCTTC.

The table lists this clone with a few counts. CDR3 in DNA: TGTGCCAGCAGCTTAGGTGCAGGGAGGCTGAGAGCGGGAAAAGAGACCCAGTACTTC. It is translated as CASSLGAGRLRAGKETQYF. This chain joins TRBV7-8 and TRBJ2-5; 7 nucleotides align to TRBD2. The CDR3 totals 19 residues. The germline V gene has CDR1 SGHVS and CDR2 FQNEAQ. The V segment lost 1 base and the J segment 3 bases; nucleotides outside the gene matches: 17.